These 27 T cell receptor beta chains were all obtained from the same sample, sequenced in a study of blood T cell repertoires in COVID-19. The data were produced by immunoSEQ multiplex PCR, yet TCRdb's version contains in-frame clones alone and is incomplete. The repertoire includes 130,000 or so clones, 70% to 85% of them detected once, and 4% to 5% sits in the top ten. The source material was peripheral blood. Every receptor here comes from a woman in her seventies with acute or convalescent COVID-19.

In nucleotides, the CDR3 is TGTGCCAGTATTCTCCAGGGAAAGGGAGAAGCTTTCTTT. As protein: CASILQGKGEAFF. J is TRBJ1-1 and V is TRBV19, with D maybe TRBD1 (5 bases). Trimming removed 7 bases from V and 8 bases from J, with 17 bases in between. This CDR3 has 13 amino acids. CDR1 and CDR2 from the germline V gene are LNHDA and SQIVND (reference sequence).

The rearrangement links TRBV7-2 to TRBJ2-7, with 7 positions matching TRBD2. Germline CDR1 SGHTA, CDR2 FQGNSA. The CDR3 loop spans 14 amino acids. V lost 2 bases and J lost 6; bases outside the gene matches: 7. This CDR3 is CASSLLPGGGEQYV. The CDR3 DNA reads TGTGCCAGCAGCTTACTTCCGGGGGGTGGCGAGCAGTACGTC.

The chain couples TRBV2 to TRBJ1-2; D perhaps matches TRBD1 (5 bases). V was shortened by 2 bases and J by 3 bases, with 13 bases between the two germline ends. The CDR3 totals 15 residues. Per germline, CDR1 SNHLY and CDR2 FYNNEI. The CDR3, as DNA: TGTGCCAGCAGTGAATGGGGCCGAGGTGACTATGGCTACACCTTC. Its protein is CASSEWGRGDYGYTF.

J is TRBJ1-5 and V is TRBV3-1 (or the pseudogene TRBV3-2); 7 bases fit TRBD1. This CDR3 region has 14 residues. Germline V gives CDR1 LGHDT, CDR2 YNNKEL (reference sequence). V trimming: 5 bases; J trimming: 4 bases; junction bases outside the gene matches: 5. The CDR3, as DNA: TGTGCCAGCAGCGGGGACAGACTGAATCAGCCCCAGCATTTT. It codes for CASSGDRLNQPQHF.

This chain joins TRBV19 and TRBJ2-7; TRBD1 matches 10 bases. The germline gives CDR1 LNHDA, CDR2 SQIVND (reference sequence). Losses at the gene ends were 5 bases for V and 2 bases for J; bases not matched to a gene: 9. This CDR3 spans 16 amino acids. The CDR3 here is CASSASDRGIPYEQYF. CDR3 DNA: TGTGCCAGTAGTGCATCGGACAGGGGGATTCCCTACGAGCAGTACTTC.

V usage is TRBV5-1 and J usage is TRBJ1-5, with D perhaps TRBD1 (5 bases). Germline V lookup: CDR1 SGHRS, CDR2 YFSETQ. Trimming took 4 bases from V and 0 from J, leaving 11 bases between them. The CDR3 is 15 amino acids. The CDR3: CASSPDSHSNQPQHF. Here the CDR3 DNA reads TGCGCCAGCAGCCCCGACAGTCATAGCAATCAGCCCCAGCATTTT.

The rearrangement joins TRBV6-2 or TRBV6-3 to TRBJ2-1; D is perhaps TRBD1 (6 bases). The germline gives CDR1 MNHEY, CDR2 SVGEGT. The CDR3 consists of 16 residues. The ends were cut back, 5 bases at V and 7 bases at J, with 21 bases in the middle. The CDR3 DNA reads TGTGCCAGCAGTACTATACGGGACACCGGGAAGAATGAGCAGTTCTTC. Encoded protein: CASSTIRDTGKNEQFF.

The rearrangement links TRBV29-1 to TRBJ2-1; 8 bases fit TRBD1. Germline values: CDR1 SQVTM, CDR2 ANQGSEA. This CDR3 contains 13 residues. The V and J ends lost 6 bases and 3 bases, in that order; junction bases with no gene match: 4. CDR3 region: CSVNRGIYNEQFF. The DNA of the CDR3 is TGCAGCGTCAACAGGGGGATCTACAATGAGCAGTTCTTC.

The J gene is TRBJ1-1, the V gene TRBV7-6; the D gene is possibly TRBD1 (6 bases). This CDR3 spans 12 amino acids. Germline V gives CDR1 SGHVS, CDR2 FNYEAQ. V was pared by 4 bases and J by 8 bases, with 11 bases between. CDR3 in DNA: TGTGCCAGCAGCTCAGGGGTGGAAGAAGCTTTCTTT. This encodes CASSSGVEEAFF.

This clone has just a few counts. V is TRBV6-2 or TRBV6-3 and J is TRBJ1-2, with D possibly TRBD1 on 5 matching bases. This CDR3 spans 14 amino acids. Trimming took 4 bases from V and 4 from J, leaving 13 bases between them. CDR1 MNHEY and CDR2 SVGEGT come from the germline V gene. The DNA of the CDR3 is TGTGCCAGCAGTTCCCGGGCGGGGACCTATGGCTACACCTTC. It translates to CASSSRAGTYGYTF.

J is TRBJ1-2 and V is TRBV24-1; no clear D. V was pared by 4 bases and J by 8 bases, with 10 bases between. Germline assignment: CDR1 KGHDR and CDR2 SFDVKD. The CDR3 spans 12 residues. CDR3 nucleotides: TGTGCCACCAGTGACAACGGTCTGGGCTACACCTTC. This codes for CATSDNGLGYTF.

The rearrangement links TRBV9 to TRBJ1-4; 9 bases map to TRBD1. V shed 3 bases, J shed 3 bases, and the junction held 3 bases outside the gene matches. Germline V lookup: CDR1 SGDLS, CDR2 YYNGEE. The CDR3 loop spans 15 amino acids. The CDR3 sequence is CASSDGQGSNEKLFF. The DNA of the CDR3 is TGTGCCAGCAGCGACGGACAGGGGTCTAATGAAAAACTGTTTTTT.

The chain couples TRBV10-3 to TRBJ1-1; D perhaps matches TRBD1 (5 bases). The V gene lost 0 bases and the J gene lost 5 bases, with 13 bases spanning the gap. The CDR3 is 15 amino acids. The germline V gene encodes CDR1 ENHRY and CDR2 SYGVKD. Here the CDR3 DNA reads TGTGCCATCAGTGAGTCGGGGCTCGGAGGGACTGAAGCTTTCTTT. Amino acids: CAISESGLGGTEAFF.

This clone showed up just a few times. V usage is TRBV7-9 and J usage is TRBJ1-3; D gene ambiguous. Trimming removed 3 bases from V and 4 bases from J, with 13 bases in between. CDR3 length equals 15 residues. Germline V gene data show CDR1 as SEHNR and CDR2 as FQNEAQ (reference sequence). The CDR3 nucleotides read TGTGCCAGCAGCTTGGGTCCGACCGGGGGAAACACCATATATTTT. Encoded protein: CASSLGPTGGNTIYF.

In regard to this clone: Other DNA variants within this sample encode the same CDR3. The chain links TRBV6-1 to TRBJ2-7; TRBD1 matches at 8 bases. CDR1 MNHNS and CDR2 SASEGT come from the germline V gene. Germline trimming cut 3 bases from V and 7 bases from J; bases unmatched to any gene: 5. CDR3 length: 13 amino acids. This CDR3 is CASSEGNRGEQYV. The CDR3 DNA follows: TGTGCCAGCAGTGAGGGGAACAGGGGGGAGCAGTACGTC.

Only a few counts were recorded for this clone. V usage is TRBV6-5 and J usage is TRBJ1-2, with 7 bases that match TRBD1. Germline CDR1 and CDR2: MNHEY and SVGAGI. CDR3 length equals 13 residues. Losses at the gene ends were 5 bases for V and 4 bases for J; bases not matched to a gene: 4. CDR3 protein: CASSPGQLYGYTF. CDR3 nucleotide sequence: TGTGCCAGCAGTCCGGGACAGCTCTATGGCTACACCTTC.

The rearrangement uses TRBV27 and TRBJ2-3; 10 nucleotides match TRBD2. The CDR3 loop spans 18 amino acids. The germline V gene encodes CDR1 MNHEY and CDR2 SMNVEV (reference sequence). With V trimmed by 6 bases and J by 4 bases, 16 bases remained unmatched. The CDR3: CASRSQTPAGGQPDTQYF. Written as DNA, the CDR3 is TGTGCCAGCAGAAGCCAAACTCCAGCGGGGGGGCAGCCAGATACGCAGTATTTT.

The V call is TRBV19, the J call TRBJ2-2, with D possibly matching TRBD1 (5 bases). V lost 6 bases and J 0 bases, leaving 5 bases between the germline ends. The CDR3 contains 13 residues. Germline CDR1 LNHDA, CDR2 SQIVND (reference sequence). The CDR3 DNA follows: TGTGCCAGTAGAGGGGCGAACACCGGGGAGCTGTTTTTT. Translation: CASRGANTGELFF.

The genes are TRBV30 and TRBJ2-3; 11 bases are a match to TRBD2. CDR1 is GTSNPN and CDR2 is SVGIG in the germline V gene (reference sequence). V lost 2 bases to trimming and J lost 0 bases; unmatched junction nucleotides: 4. The CDR3 is 16 amino acids. For the CDR3, the DNA is TGTGCCTGGAGTTTGGGGACTAGCGGAAGCACAGATACGCAGTATTTT. As protein: CAWSLGTSGSTDTQYF. Filled out from reference TRBV30 and TRBJ2-3, the complete variable domain reads SQTIHQWPATLVQPVGSPLSLECTVEGTSNPNLYWYRQAAGRGLQLLFYSVGIGQISSEVPQNLSASRPQDRQFILSSKKLLLSDSGFYLCAWSLGTSGSTDTQYFGPGTRLTVL.

CDR3 in amino acids: CASSPIRGTEAFF. Written as DNA, the CDR3 is TGTGCCAGCTCACCAATCCGGGGCACTGAAGCTTTCTTT. The V call is TRBV18, the J call TRBJ1-1, with D uncertain. Trimming pared 2 bases from V and 4 bases from J, leaving 8 bases between. This CDR3 comprises 13 residues. In germline, CDR1 is KGHSH, CDR2 LQKENI. Filled out from reference TRBV18 and TRBJ1-1, the complete variable domain reads NAGVMQNPRHLVRRRGQEARLRCSPMKGHSHVYWYRQLPEEGLKFMVYLQKENIIDESGMPKERFSAEFPKEGPSILRIQQVVRGDSAAYFCASSPIRGTEAFFGQGTRLTVV.

J is TRBJ1-5 and V is TRBV25-1; D possibly corresponds to TRBD1 (5 bases). V was pared by 4 bases and J by 6 bases, with 13 bases between. In germline, CDR1 is MGHDK, CDR2 SYGVNS. The CDR3 is 14 amino acids. CDR3: CASSVGHSSQPQHF. CDR3 coding DNA: TGTGCCAGCAGTGTCGGACATTCAAGTCAGCCCCAGCATTTT.

The gene calls are TRBV19 and TRBJ1-2; TRBD1 aligns across 8 bases. CDR1 is LNHDA, CDR2 SQIVND, per germline (reference sequence). J gave up 5 bases and V 11 bases, and 13 bases lay outside the gene matches. The CDR3 is 14 amino acids. CDR3 bases: TGTGCCGCACGACAGGGGCCTCTCCTATATGGCTACACCTTC. This codes for CAARQGPLLYGYTF.

This clone was picked up one time. This chain links TRBV7-2 with TRBJ2-7; 10 bases match TRBD1. Germline V gene lookup returns CDR1 SGHTA and CDR2 FQGNSA. V trimming: 3 bases; J trimming: 6 bases; junction bases outside the gene matches: 2. The CDR3 length is 13 residues. CDR3 sequence reads: CASSFWTGGEQYV. CDR3 DNA sequence: TGTGCCAGCAGCTTTTGGACAGGGGGCGAGCAGTACGTC.

The genes are TRBV6-2 or TRBV6-3 and TRBJ2-6, with TRBD1 matching over 11 bases. The V segment lost 5 bases and the J segment 2 bases; nucleotides outside the gene matches: 2. This CDR3 region has 16 residues. Germline CDR1 is MNHEY and CDR2 is SVGEGT. The CDR3 DNA is TGTGCCAGCAGTGGACAGGGGGCGCCTGGGGCCAACGTCCTGACTTTC. Protein sequence: CASSGQGAPGANVLTF.

This chain connects TRBV2 to TRBJ1-6, with 10 bases aligning to TRBD1. CDR1 and CDR2 from the germline V gene are SNHLY and FYNNEI. CDR3 length: 13 amino acids. Germline trimming cut 8 bases from V and 6 bases from J; bases unmatched to any gene: 1. Here the CDR3 DNA reads TGTGCCAGCTGGACAGGGGGTAATTCACCCCTCCACTTT. This gives the protein CASWTGGNSPLHF.

The J gene is TRBJ1-1, the V gene TRBV10-3; D gene ambiguous. The V end lost 2 bases, the J end lost 6 bases, and 16 bases lay between the germline ends. Germline V gives CDR1 ENHRY, CDR2 SYGVKD. The CDR3 runs to 15 residues. The CDR3 is CAISEPPRGSAEAFF. CDR3 DNA sequence: TGTGCCATCAGTGAGCCCCCCCGGGGTAGTGCTGAAGCTTTCTTT.

The chain uses TRBV5-4 and TRBJ2-5; tentatively, D is TRBD2 (6 bases). CDR1 is SGHNT, CDR2 YYREEE, per germline (reference sequence). V dropped 1 base and J dropped 3 bases, with 13 bases sitting between them. This CDR3 contains 15 residues. The CDR3 DNA follows: TGTGCCAGCAGCTTGTTGGGCGGGGCCAAAGAGACCCAGTACTTC. It yields the protein CASSLLGGAKETQYF.